What follows is one T cell receptor (beta chain) and its context. The data are from a study of technical replicates of blood from a handful of donors. The assay was immunoSEQ multiplex PCR, and TCRdb's table has in-frame clones only and misses some. The sample lists about 76,000 clones; roughly 92% were seen once. The CDR3 covers 14 residues. V shed 5 bases and J 10 bases; nucleotides not matched to a gene: 8. Germline CDR1 is MGHRA and CDR2 is YSYEKL. V and J are TRBV4-1 and TRBJ1-1, with 12 bases fitting TRBD1. Specimen: T cells isolated from PBMCs. This receptor was obtained from a human donor in good health. The CDR3 nucleotides are TGCGCCAGCAGCAACCGGGACAGGGGGCTACGAGCTTTCTTT. Protein: CASSNRDRGLRAFF.